A selection of T cell receptor beta chains follows, all from one sample in a study of shared clonotypes between healthy human individuals. TCRdb keeps only in-frame clones here, not all; method: immunoSEQ multiplex PCR. The sample lists approximately 2.5 million clones; roughly 93% were seen once. The sequenced sample was naive CD4+ T cells from PBMCs. These receptors were taken from a man aged 18 to 29 in good health. Some clones in this sample may be carry-over from other donors' samples. CDR3s include the opening cysteine and the closing phenylalanine or tryptophan. D genes are given only for firm matches. Size tells how often a clone was seen (once, few, many) or the class of an expanded clone, and some rows leave it out.

once	TRBV28	TRBD1	TRBJ1-2	TGTGCCAGCACCCGGGGACAGGTTAAATATGGCTACACCTTC	CASTRGQVKYGYTF
once	TRBV11-2	-	TRBJ1-1	TGTGCCAGCAGCTTAACCCGGGGGAACACTGAAGCTTTCTTT	CASSLTRGNTEAFF
-	TRBV28	-	TRBJ2-7	TGTGCCAGCAGTTTATTGACCAGGGGTGTCAACGAGCAGTACTTC	CASSLLTRGVNEQYF
-	TRBV28	-	TRBJ2-5	TGTGCCAGTAGTGCACCCGGACTCCTGGGGGAGACCCAGTACTTC	CASSAPGLLGETQYF
once	TRBV5-1	TRBD1	TRBJ2-7	TGCGCCAGCAGCTTGGCCTCGGGACAGGGACTCTACGAGCAGTACTTC	CASSLASGQGLYEQYF
few	TRBV28	-	TRBJ1-5	TGTGCCAGCGTTAAGGGAAATCAGCCCCAGCATTTT	CASVKGNQPQHF
-	TRBV27	-	TRBJ2-5	TGTGCCAGCAGTTTATCAGGGGAGACCCAGTACTTC	CASSLSGETQYF
-	TRBV5-1	-	TRBJ1-1	TGCGCCAGCGGGGAACGGGGGGACACTGAAGCTTTCTTT	CASGERGDTEAFF
-	TRBV18	-	TRBJ1-1	TGTGCCAGCTCTCCAGGGATGTGGAGCACTGAAGCTTTCTTT	CASSPGMWSTEAFF
-	TRBV18	TRBD2	TRBJ2-7	TGTGCCAGCTCACCGGGACTAGCGCCTGTCCTGAAATCCTACGAGCAGTACTTC	CASSPGLAPVLKSYEQYF
once	TRBV6-6	TRBD2	TRBJ2-2	TGTGCCAGCAGCTTAGCGGGAGTCGACACCGGGGAGCTGTTTTTT	CASSLAGVDTGELFF
-	TRBV6-5	-	TRBJ2-7	TGTGCCAGCAGTTACACCGGGACCACCGGCGAGCAGTACTTC	CASSYTGTTGEQYF
-	TRBV14	-	TRBJ2-1	TGTGCCAGCAGCCAAGGTAGCGGTAAGGGGTTCTTC	CASSQGSGKGFF
-	TRBV7-3	-	TRBJ2-3	TGTGCCAGCAGCTTTGGACAGATCACAGATACGCAGTATTTT	CASSFGQITDTQYF
-	TRBV28	-	TRBJ2-3	TGTGCCAGCAGATTACAGGGCACAGATACGCAGTATTTT	CASRLQGTDTQYF
-	TRBV25-1	TRBD2	TRBJ2-1	TGTGCCAGCAGTGAGGGACTAGCGGCCTACAATGAGCAGTTCTTC	CASSEGLAAYNEQFF
-	TRBV12-5	TRBD2	TRBJ2-1	TGTGCTAGTGCCAAAACCGGGACTACCCCCCTGGCGTTCTTC	CASAKTGTTPLAFF
once	TRBV5-7	-	TRBJ2-3	TGTGCCAGCAGCTCCGTACAGGTCTCTGCAGATACGCAGTATTTT	CASSSVQVSADTQYF
-	TRBV7-9	-	TRBJ2-1	TGTGCCAGCAGCGCACAGGGTTCCATCGAGCAGTTCTTC	CASSAQGSIEQFF
-	TRBV12-5	TRBD2	TRBJ2-5	TGTGCTAGTGGTTGGGGACTAGCGGGAGGGCCGGGGGAGACCCAGTACTTC	CASGWGLAGGPGETQYF
few	TRBV20-1	-	TRBJ1-1	TGCAGTCCTGAGTGGGGCACTGAAGCTTTCTTT	CSPEWGTEAFF
-	TRBV9	-	TRBJ2-5	TGTGCCAGCAGCGCGCATTCTTCCGGAGTTGGGGAGACCCAGTACTTC	CASSAHSSGVGETQYF
-	TRBV7-9	-	TRBJ2-1	TGTGCCAGCAGCTCCACAGGGTTTGAGGACGTGGTGTTCTTC	CASSSTGFEDVVFF
once	TRBV9	TRBD2	TRBJ2-7	TGTGCCAGCAGCGCCACTAGCGGGCTCTCCTACGAGCAGTACTTC	CASSATSGLSYEQYF
-	TRBV4-1	TRBD1	TRBJ2-3	TGCGCCAGCAGCGAGGGACAGACAGATACGCAGTATTTT	CASSEGQTDTQYF
-	TRBV18	-	TRBJ1-1	TGTGCCAGCTCACCGGGACCGCCTAGGAACACTGAAGCTTTCTTT	CASSPGPPRNTEAFF
-	TRBV19	TRBD2	TRBJ2-3	TGTGCCAGTAACCTCGGCCTAGCGGCTAGCACAGATACGCAGTATTTT	CASNLGLAASTDTQYF
-	TRBV29-1	-	TRBJ2-1	TGCAGCGTTGGGCGACTAGGTGATGAGCAGTTCTTC	CSVGRLGDEQFF
-	TRBV5-1	TRBD2	TRBJ2-7	TGCGCCAGCAGCTGGCCCGCGTTAACGGGAGGAAGCTACGAGCAGTACTTC	CASSWPALTGGSYEQYF
few	TRBV30	-	TRBJ2-1	TGTGCCCAAGGGTGGAGCCTCTACAATGAGCAGTTCTTC	CAQGWSLYNEQFF
-	TRBV2	-	TRBJ2-7	TGTGCCAGCAGTTTTTCAAGGCCCCGGACCAACGCCTACGAGCAGTACTTC	CASSFSRPRTNAYEQYF
once	TRBV9	TRBD1	TRBJ2-1	TGTGCCAGCAGCGGGACAGGGAGAACCTACAATGAGCAGTTCTTC	CASSGTGRTYNEQFF
-	TRBV9	TRBD1	TRBJ1-3	TGTGCCAGCAGCGTTGGAAGACAGGGTGGAAACACCATATATTTT	CASSVGRQGGNTIYF
-	TRBV2	-	TRBJ2-3	TGTGCCAGCAGTGAAGCGGTACGGACCCGAAGCACAGATACGCAGTATTTT	CASSEAVRTRSTDTQYF
-	TRBV6-1	-	TRBJ2-3	TGTGCCAGCAGGGACAGACCCTCCACAGATACGCAGTATTTT	CASRDRPSTDTQYF
-	TRBV7-2	TRBD1	TRBJ1-3	TGTGCCAGCAGCTGGACAGGGGCTCCAACTGGAAACACCATATATTTT	CASSWTGAPTGNTIYF
-	TRBV7-2	-	TRBJ2-7	TGTGCCTCCTCGAGCCGGAGGGGCCCCTACGAGCAGTACTTC	CASSSRRGPYEQYF
-	TRBV27	-	TRBJ1-2	TGTGCCAGCAGTTGGGGTTCCGGAGCTGGCTACACCTTC	CASSWGSGAGYTF
-	TRBV15	TRBD2	TRBJ2-2	TGTGCCACCAGCAGGATGACTAGCGCCCCCCCCAGATCCGGGGAGCTGTTTTTT	CATSRMTSAPPRSGELFF
-	TRBV5-4	-	TRBJ1-2	TGTGCCAGCAGCTTGGACAGAGCTTATGGCTACACCTTC	CASSLDRAYGYTF
-	TRBV28	-	TRBJ1-2	TGTGCCAGCAGCCGGGACGGATTTGATGGCTACACCTTC	CASSRDGFDGYTF
-	TRBV5-6	-	TRBJ1-3	TGTGCCAGCAGCTTTCGATACTCTGGAAACACCATATATTTT	CASSFRYSGNTIYF
-	TRBV9	TRBD1	TRBJ2-3	TGTGCCAGCAGCCCCCTGGGGGACAGGGGTTTGGGAGATACGCAGTATTTT	CASSPLGDRGLGDTQYF
-	TRBV6-5	-	TRBJ1-1	TGTGCCAGCAGTTACGACCGGGCCCTGGAGGCTGAAGCTTTCTTT	CASSYDRALEAEAFF
-	TRBV6-5	-	TRBJ1-2	TGTGCCAGCAGTTACACCGGCCGGAGACCCATCTATGGCTACACCTTC	CASSYTGRRPIYGYTF
-	TRBV7-9	-	TRBJ2-5	TGTGCCAGCAGCTTACGGATCGGCAGGGGAGTCCAAGAGACCCAGTACTTC	CASSLRIGRGVQETQYF